This entry describes one TCR beta chain. The target antigen is unknown. These data originate in a study of memory CD4+ T cells and cytomegalovirus serostatus. About the study: Of the healthy Belgian adults, 9 were CMV seropositive and about 24 seronegative.

Germline V lookup: CDR1 SNHLY, CDR2 FYNNEI. The germline V and J ends were trimmed by 2 bases and 6 bases, with 10 bases remaining between them. The CDR3 loop spans 13 amino acids. Single viable CD3+CD4+CD8-CD45RO+ cells were sorted as the memory CD4+ T cells. Donors' CMV status reflects serum IgG against pp150, pp28, p38, p52. Whole-study findings and limits: About 40% of the roughly 160 known CMV-associated TCRbeta sequences appeared in CD4+ memory.

Method: immunoSEQ multiplex PCR; TCRdb's copy keeps in-frame clones and lacks some. The table shows roughly 76,000 clones, with approximately 78% occurring only once. This chain joins TRBV2 and TRBJ1-2; no firm D call. This TCR was sampled from an adult in good health and CMV-seropositive. Sequencing input: memory CD4+ T cells from blood. The CDR3 nucleotides read TGTGCCAGCAGTGAAAGCGGTTTTGATGGCTACACCTTC. It translates to CASSESGFDGYTF.